The T cell receptor beta chain under discussion was sequenced for a study of blood T cells in healthy people across ages. Points from the study as a whole: Naive T cell percentage showed a strong correlation with the diversity of TCR beta. When one million T cells were used, diversity estimates were thought to be underestimates.

This clonotype showed up just once. The antigen is undetermined. The individuals who served as donors were healthy Caucasians living in Russia, aged about 6 to 100. A J-beta primer mix and a sample-barcoded 5' primer were used in a second PCR of roughly 6 to 12 cycles. MiXCR was run by TCRdb on the 5' RACE reads, yielding one entry per CDR3 protein. Altogether approximately 1.5 million distinct CDR3 sequences are present, around 36% being singletons, with the ten largest covering around 10%. Germline CDR1 is SGHDT and CDR2 is YYEEEE. The CDR3 extends over 16 amino acids. Trimming removed 0 bases from V and 0 bases from J, with 12 bases in between.

The sequenced sample was blood. The clonotype was recovered from a woman aged 25-40 years in good health. The chain uses TRBV5-6 and TRBJ1-1; D gene uncertain. The CDR3 reads CASSLGSQPLNTEAFF. In DNA form, the CDR3 reads TGTGCCAGCAGCTTGGGATCGCAGCCTTTGAACACTGAAGCTTTCTTT.